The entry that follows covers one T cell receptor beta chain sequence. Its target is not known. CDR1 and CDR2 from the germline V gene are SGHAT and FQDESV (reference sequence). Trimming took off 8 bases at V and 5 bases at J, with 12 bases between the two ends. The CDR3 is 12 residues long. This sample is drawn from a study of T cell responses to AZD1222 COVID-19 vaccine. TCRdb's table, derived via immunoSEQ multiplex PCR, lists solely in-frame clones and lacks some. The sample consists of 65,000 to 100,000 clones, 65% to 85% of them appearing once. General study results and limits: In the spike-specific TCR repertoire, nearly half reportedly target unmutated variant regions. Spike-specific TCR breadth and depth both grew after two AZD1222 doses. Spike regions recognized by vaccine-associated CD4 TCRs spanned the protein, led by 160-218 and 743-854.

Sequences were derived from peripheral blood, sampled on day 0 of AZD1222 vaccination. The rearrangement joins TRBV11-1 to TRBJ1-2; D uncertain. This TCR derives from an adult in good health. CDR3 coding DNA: TGTGCCAGCTCCAGCGGGAATTATGGCTACACCTTC. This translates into CASSSGNYGYTF.